This T cell receptor (beta chain) appears in the sequencing data of a study of neurological immune-mediated disorders. The making of cDNA relied on 5'RACE with 10-nucleotide random UMIs. TCRdb re-called the 5' RACE reads with MiXCR, one entry per CDR3 protein. The table records more than 70,000 distinct CDR3 sequences, 10% of them present only once. The sample holds many counts of this clonotype. The germline CDR1 and CDR2 sequences are MNHNS and SASEGT. Trimming removed 6 bases from V and 0 bases from J, with 3 bases in between. The CDR3 covers 11 residues. The sequencing sample was made of PBMCs. This TCR was recovered from a man between 40 and 49 years old in good health. The V and J genes are TRBV6-1 and TRBJ2-7; D is unclear. The CDR3 spells CASRNSYEQYF. CDR3 in DNA: TGTGCCAGCAGAAACTCCTACGAGCAGTACTTC.